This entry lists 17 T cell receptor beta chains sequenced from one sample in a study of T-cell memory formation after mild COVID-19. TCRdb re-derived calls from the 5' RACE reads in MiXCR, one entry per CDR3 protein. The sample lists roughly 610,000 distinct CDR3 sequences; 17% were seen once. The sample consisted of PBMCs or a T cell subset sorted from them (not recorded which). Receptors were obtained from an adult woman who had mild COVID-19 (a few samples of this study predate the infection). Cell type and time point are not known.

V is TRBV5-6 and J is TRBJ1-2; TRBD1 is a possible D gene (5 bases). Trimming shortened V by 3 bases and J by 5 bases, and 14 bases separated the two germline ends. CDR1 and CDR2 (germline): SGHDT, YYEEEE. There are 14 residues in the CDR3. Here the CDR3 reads CASSSGTNYYGYTF. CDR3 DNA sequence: TGTGCCAGCAGCTCCGGGACGAACTATTATGGCTACACCTTC.

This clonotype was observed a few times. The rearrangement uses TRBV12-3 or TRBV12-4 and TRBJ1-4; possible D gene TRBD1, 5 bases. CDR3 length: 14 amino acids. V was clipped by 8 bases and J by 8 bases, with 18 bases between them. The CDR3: CASDGGTSEEKLFF. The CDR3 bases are TGTGCCAGCGACGGCGGGACCTCCGAGGAAAAACTGTTTTTT.

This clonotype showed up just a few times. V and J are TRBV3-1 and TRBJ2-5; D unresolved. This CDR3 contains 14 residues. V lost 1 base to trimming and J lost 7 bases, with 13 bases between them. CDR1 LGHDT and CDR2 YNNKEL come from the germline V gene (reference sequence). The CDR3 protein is CASSQVKAIGTQYF. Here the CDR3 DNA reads TGTGCCAGCAGCCAAGTTAAGGCGATCGGGACCCAGTACTTC.

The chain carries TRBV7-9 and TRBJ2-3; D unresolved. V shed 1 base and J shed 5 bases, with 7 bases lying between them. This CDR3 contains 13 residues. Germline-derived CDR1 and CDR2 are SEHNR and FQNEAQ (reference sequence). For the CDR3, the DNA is TGTGCCAGCAGCTTAGGGAATCAAGATACGCAGTATTTT. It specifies CASSLGNQDTQYF. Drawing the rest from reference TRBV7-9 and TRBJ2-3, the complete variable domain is DTGVSQNPRHKITKRGQNVTFRCDPISEHNRLYWYRQTLGQGPEFLTYFQNEAQLEKSRLLSDRFSAERPKGSFSTLEIQRTEQGDSAMYLCASSLGNQDTQYFGPGTRLTVL.

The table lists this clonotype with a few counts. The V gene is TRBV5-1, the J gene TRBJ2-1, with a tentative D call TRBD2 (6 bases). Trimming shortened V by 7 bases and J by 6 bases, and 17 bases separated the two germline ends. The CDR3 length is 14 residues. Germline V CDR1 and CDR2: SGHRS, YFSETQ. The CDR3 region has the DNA TGCGCCAGCCGACTAGTCTCGATCCCCAATGAGCAGTTCTTC. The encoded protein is CASRLVSIPNEQFF.

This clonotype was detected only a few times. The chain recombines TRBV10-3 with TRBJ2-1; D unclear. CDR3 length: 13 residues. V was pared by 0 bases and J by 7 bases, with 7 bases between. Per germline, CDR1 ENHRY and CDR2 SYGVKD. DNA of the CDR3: TGTGCCATCAGTGAGTCGATCTCGAATGAGCAGTTCTTC. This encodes CAISESISNEQFF.

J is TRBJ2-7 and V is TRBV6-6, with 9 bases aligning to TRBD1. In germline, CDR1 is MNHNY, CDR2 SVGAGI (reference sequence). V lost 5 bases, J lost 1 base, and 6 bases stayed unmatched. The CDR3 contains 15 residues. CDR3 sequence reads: CASSTTGGGSYEQYF. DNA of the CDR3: TGTGCCAGCAGTACGACAGGGGGGGGGTCCTACGAGCAGTACTTC.

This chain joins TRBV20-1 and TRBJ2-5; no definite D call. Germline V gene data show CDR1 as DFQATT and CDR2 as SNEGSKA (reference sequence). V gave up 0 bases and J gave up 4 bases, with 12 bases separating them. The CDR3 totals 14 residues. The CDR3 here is CSARDSRLVETQYF. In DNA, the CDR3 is TGCAGTGCTAGAGATTCCCGCCTGGTAGAGACCCAGTACTTC.

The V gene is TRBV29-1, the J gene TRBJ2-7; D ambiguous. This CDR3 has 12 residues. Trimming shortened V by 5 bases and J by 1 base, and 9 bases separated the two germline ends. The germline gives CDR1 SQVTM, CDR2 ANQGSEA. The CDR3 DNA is TGCAGCGTTACTGCGGAGTCCTACGAGCAGTACTTC. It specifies CSVTAESYEQYF.

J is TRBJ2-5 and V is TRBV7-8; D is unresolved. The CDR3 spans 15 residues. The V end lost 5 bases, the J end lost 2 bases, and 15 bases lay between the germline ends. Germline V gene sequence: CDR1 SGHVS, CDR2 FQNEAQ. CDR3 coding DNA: TGTGCCAGCAGCCGACGCAGGATCTCTCAAGAGACCCAGTACTTC. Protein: CASSRRRISQETQYF.

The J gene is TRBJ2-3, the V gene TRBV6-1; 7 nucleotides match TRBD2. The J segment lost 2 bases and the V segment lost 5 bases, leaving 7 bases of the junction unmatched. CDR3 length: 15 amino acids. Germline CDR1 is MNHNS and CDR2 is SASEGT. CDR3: CASSRASGITDTQYF. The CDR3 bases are TGTGCCAGCAGTCGGGCTAGCGGAATCACAGATACGCAGTATTTT.

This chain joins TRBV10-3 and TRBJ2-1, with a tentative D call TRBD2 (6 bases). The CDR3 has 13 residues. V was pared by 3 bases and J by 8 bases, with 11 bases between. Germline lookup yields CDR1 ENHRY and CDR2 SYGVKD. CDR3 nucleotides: TGTGCCATCAGTGATGGTAGCGGTGATGAGCAGTTCTTC. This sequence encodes CAISDGSGDEQFF.

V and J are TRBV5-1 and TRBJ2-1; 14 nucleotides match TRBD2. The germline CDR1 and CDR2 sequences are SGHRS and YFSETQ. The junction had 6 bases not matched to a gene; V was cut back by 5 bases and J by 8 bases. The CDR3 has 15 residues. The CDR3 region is CASSSRTSGGHEQFF. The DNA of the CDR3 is TGCGCCAGCAGTTCTAGGACTAGCGGGGGGCATGAGCAGTTCTTC. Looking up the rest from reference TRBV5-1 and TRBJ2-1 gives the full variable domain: KAGVTQTPRYLIKTRGQQVTLSCSPISGHRSVSWYQQTPGQGLQFLFEYFSETQRNKGNFPGRFSGRQFSNSRSEMNVSTLELGDSALYLCASSSRTSGGHEQFFGPGTRLTVL.

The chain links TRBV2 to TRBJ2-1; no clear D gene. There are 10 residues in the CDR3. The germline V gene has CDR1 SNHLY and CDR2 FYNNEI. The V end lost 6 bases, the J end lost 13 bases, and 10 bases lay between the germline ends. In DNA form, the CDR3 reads TGTGCCAGCAGGAAAACTACCCAGTTCTTC. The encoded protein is CASRKTTQFF.

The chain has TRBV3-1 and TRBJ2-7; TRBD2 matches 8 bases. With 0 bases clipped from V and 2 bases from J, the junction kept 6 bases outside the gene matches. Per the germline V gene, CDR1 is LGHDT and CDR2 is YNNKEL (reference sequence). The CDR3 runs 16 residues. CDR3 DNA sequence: TGTGCCAGCAGCCAAGATCTGGCGGGGGGCACCTACGAGCAGTACTTC. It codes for CASSQDLAGGTYEQYF.

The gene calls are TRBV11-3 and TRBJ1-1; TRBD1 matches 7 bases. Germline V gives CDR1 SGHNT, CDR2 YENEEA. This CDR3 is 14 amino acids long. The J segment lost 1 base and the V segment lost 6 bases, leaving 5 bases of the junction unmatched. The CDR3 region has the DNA TGTGCCAGCAGTCGGGACAGCCCGAACACTGAAGCTTTCTTT. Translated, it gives CASSRDSPNTEAFF.

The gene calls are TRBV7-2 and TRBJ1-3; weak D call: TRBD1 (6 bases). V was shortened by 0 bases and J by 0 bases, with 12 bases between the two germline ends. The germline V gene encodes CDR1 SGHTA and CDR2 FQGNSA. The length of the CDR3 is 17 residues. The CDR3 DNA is TGTGCCAGCAGCTTAGCGTCGGACAGCGGCTCTGGAAACACCATATATTTT. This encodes CASSLASDSGSGNTIYF.